A selection of T cell receptor beta chains follows, all from one sample in a study of beta chain features in type 1 diabetes. Profiled with immunoSEQ multiplex PCR; TCRdb holds only in-frame clones, not every one. The sample consists of just over 450,000 clones, roughly 30% of them appearing once. The specimen was naive CD4+ T cells from blood. The receptors originated from a man younger than 30 in good health. Each CDR3 is given with its conserved first and last residue. D genes are given only for firm matches. Rows give clone size only sometimes, using once, few, many, or a class for an expanded clone.

j_gene: TRBJ2-7
v_gene: TRBV6-1
abundance: NA
d_gene: TRBD1
CDR3aa: CASRGTGDYEQYF
CDR3nt: TGTGCCAGCAGAGGGACAGGGGATTACGAGCAGTACTTC

j_gene: TRBJ2-3
v_gene: TRBV20-1
abundance: NA
d_gene: NA
CDR3aa: CSADRPDTQYF
CDR3nt: TGCAGTGCTGACCGTCCGGATACGCAGTATTTT

j_gene: TRBJ2-2
v_gene: TRBV9
abundance: NA
d_gene: NA
CDR3aa: CASEGRTTGELFF
CDR3nt: TGTGCCAGCGAAGGTCGGACCACCGGGGAGCTGTTTTTT

j_gene: TRBJ2-3
v_gene: TRBV5-4
abundance: NA
d_gene: TRBD1
CDR3aa: CASSSLTGEDTQYF
CDR3nt: TGTGCCAGCAGCTCGCTGACAGGGGAGGATACGCAGTATTTT

j_gene: TRBJ2-7
v_gene: TRBV10-3
abundance: few
d_gene: TRBD1
CDR3aa: CAIRQGEPYEQYF
CDR3nt: TGTGCCATCCGACAGGGAGAACCCTACGAGCAGTACTTC

j_gene: TRBJ2-1
v_gene: TRBV28
abundance: NA
d_gene: NA
CDR3aa: CASSPSGRRNQQFF
CDR3nt: TGTGCCAGCAGTCCAAGCGGGCGACGCAACCAGCAGTTCTTC

j_gene: TRBJ2-1
v_gene: TRBV27
abundance: NA
d_gene: NA
CDR3aa: CASKGNEQFF
CDR3nt: TGTGCCAGCAAGGGGAATGAGCAGTTCTTC

j_gene: TRBJ2-1
v_gene: TRBV29-1
abundance: NA
d_gene: NA
CDR3aa: CSVEDHELYNEQFF
CDR3nt: TGCAGCGTGGAGGACCACGAACTTTACAATGAGCAGTTCTTC

j_gene: TRBJ2-5
v_gene: TRBV11-1
abundance: once
d_gene: TRBD2
CDR3aa: CASSRLAGPQETQYF
CDR3nt: TGTGCCAGCAGCCGACTAGCGGGACCCCAAGAGACCCAGTACTTC

j_gene: TRBJ2-5
v_gene: TRBV2
abundance: few
d_gene: NA
CDR3aa: CASTGGPLRTQYF
CDR3nt: TGTGCCAGCACTGGTGGCCCTTTGAGGACCCAGTACTTC

j_gene: TRBJ2-1
v_gene: TRBV6-6
abundance: NA
d_gene: TRBD2
CDR3aa: CASLRGSGRGHEQFF
CDR3nt: TGTGCCAGCCTACGGGGAAGCGGGAGAGGCCATGAGCAGTTCTTC

j_gene: TRBJ1-1
v_gene: TRBV30
abundance: NA
d_gene: NA
CDR3aa: CAWDQTPTEAFF
CDR3nt: TGTGCCTGGGACCAGACACCTACTGAAGCTTTCTTT

j_gene: TRBJ1-5
v_gene: TRBV29-1
abundance: few
d_gene: TRBD1
CDR3aa: CSVKGAGQPQHF
CDR3nt: TGCAGCGTCAAGGGGGCCGGTCAGCCCCAGCATTTT

j_gene: TRBJ2-4
v_gene: TRBV27
abundance: NA
d_gene: NA
CDR3aa: CASPELAKNIQYF
CDR3nt: TGTGCCAGCCCCGAACTAGCCAAAAACATTCAGTACTTC

j_gene: TRBJ2-7
v_gene: TRBV5-1
abundance: few
d_gene: TRBD1
CDR3aa: CASSLEQGVSYEQYF
CDR3nt: TGCGCCAGCAGCTTGGAGCAGGGGGTTTCCTACGAGCAGTACTTC

j_gene: TRBJ2-1
v_gene: TRBV7-2
abundance: few
d_gene: TRBD1
CDR3aa: CASSSGGRTGRTYNEQFF
CDR3nt: TGTGCCAGCAGCTCAGGGGGACGGACGGGACGGACCTACAATGAGCAGTTCTTC

j_gene: TRBJ2-1
v_gene: TRBV6-6
abundance: few
d_gene: NA
CDR3aa: CASRSHLGGGYNEQFF
CDR3nt: TGTGCCAGCAGATCTCACTTGGGAGGGGGATACAATGAGCAGTTCTTC

j_gene: TRBJ2-5
v_gene: TRBV7-2
abundance: few
d_gene: TRBD2
CDR3aa: CASSPQGAGVGETQYF
CDR3nt: TGTGCCAGCAGCCCGCAGGGAGCGGGAGTTGGAGAGACCCAGTACTTC

j_gene: TRBJ2-7
v_gene: TRBV28
abundance: NA
d_gene: NA
CDR3aa: CASSSELHEQYF
CDR3nt: TGTGCCAGCAGTTCCGAGCTCCACGAGCAGTACTTC

j_gene: TRBJ2-7
v_gene: TRBV4-1
abundance: few
d_gene: NA
CDR3aa: CASSLRSEYGYEQYF
CDR3nt: TGCGCCAGCAGCCTAAGGTCGGAGTATGGATACGAGCAGTACTTC

j_gene: TRBJ1-2
v_gene: TRBV7-2
abundance: NA
d_gene: NA
CDR3aa: CASSRDNNYGYTF
CDR3nt: TGTGCCAGCAGCCGGGACAACAACTATGGCTACACCTTC

j_gene: TRBJ2-2
v_gene: TRBV25-1
abundance: NA
d_gene: TRBD2
CDR3aa: CASSGLTSGRAVTGELFF
CDR3nt: TGTGCCAGCAGTGGGTTGACTAGCGGGAGGGCCGTTACCGGGGAGCTGTTTTTT

j_gene: TRBJ1-5
v_gene: TRBV20-1
abundance: NA
d_gene: NA
CDR3aa: CSASADQPQHF
CDR3nt: TGCAGTGCTAGTGCAGATCAGCCCCAGCATTTT

j_gene: TRBJ1-3
v_gene: TRBV9
abundance: NA
d_gene: NA
CDR3aa: CASSVARAGNTIYF
CDR3nt: TGTGCCAGCAGCGTAGCCAGGGCTGGAAACACCATATATTTT

j_gene: TRBJ2-6
v_gene: TRBV28
abundance: NA
d_gene: NA
CDR3aa: CASIRRDLTF
CDR3nt: TGTGCCAGCATCCGGCGGGACCTGACTTTC

j_gene: TRBJ2-3
v_gene: TRBV5-4
abundance: NA
d_gene: TRBD2
CDR3aa: CASSLAGGRTDTQYF
CDR3nt: TGTGCCAGCAGCTTGGCGGGAGGGAGGACAGATACGCAGTATTTT

j_gene: TRBJ2-7
v_gene: TRBV7-8
abundance: NA
d_gene: NA
CDR3aa: CASSLWRAEYEQYF
CDR3nt: TGTGCCAGCAGCTTATGGCGAGCGGAGTACGAGCAGTACTTC

j_gene: TRBJ1-5
v_gene: TRBV30
abundance: NA
d_gene: NA
CDR3aa: CAWSLGDDQPQHF
CDR3nt: TGTGCCTGGAGTCTCGGGGATGATCAGCCCCAGCATTTT

j_gene: TRBJ2-1
v_gene: TRBV29-1
abundance: few
d_gene: TRBD2
CDR3aa: CSGSGTSLKQFF
CDR3nt: TGCAGCGGGTCTGGGACTAGCCTGAAGCAGTTCTTC

j_gene: TRBJ2-1
v_gene: TRBV9
abundance: NA
d_gene: TRBD2
CDR3aa: CASSPLAATGYNEQFF
CDR3nt: TGTGCCAGCAGCCCCCTAGCGGCAACGGGGTACAATGAGCAGTTCTTC

j_gene: TRBJ2-7
v_gene: TRBV30
abundance: NA
d_gene: NA
CDR3aa: CAWSIYQVGEQYF
CDR3nt: TGTGCCTGGAGTATTTATCAGGTGGGCGAGCAGTACTTC

j_gene: TRBJ2-1
v_gene: TRBV11-3
abundance: NA
d_gene: NA
CDR3aa: CASSDKAGSYNEQFF
CDR3nt: TGTGCCAGCAGCGACAAGGCCGGTTCCTACAATGAGCAGTTCTTC

j_gene: TRBJ2-1
v_gene: TRBV11-2
abundance: NA
d_gene: NA
CDR3aa: CASSLAGGQPRFF
CDR3nt: TGTGCCAGCAGCTTAGCGGGCGGACAGCCGCGGTTCTTC

j_gene: TRBJ1-2
v_gene: TRBV30
abundance: NA
d_gene: TRBD1
CDR3aa: CAWSGGQGTRYTF
CDR3nt: TGTGCCTGGAGTGGGGGACAGGGGACGCGCTACACCTTC

j_gene: TRBJ2-1
v_gene: TRBV10-3
abundance: NA
d_gene: TRBD1
CDR3aa: CAISEPGQGDNEQFF
CDR3nt: TGTGCCATCAGTGAGCCGGGACAGGGGGACAATGAGCAGTTCTTC

j_gene: TRBJ2-7
v_gene: TRBV25-1
abundance: few
d_gene: TRBD2
CDR3aa: CASSQPGGRTYEQYF
CDR3nt: TGTGCCAGCAGCCAGCCGGGGGGACGGACCTACGAGCAGTACTTC

j_gene: TRBJ1-5
v_gene: TRBV30
abundance: NA
d_gene: NA
CDR3aa: CAWSPRGNQPQHF
CDR3nt: TGTGCCTGGAGCCCTCGGGGGAATCAGCCCCAGCATTTT

j_gene: TRBJ1-1
v_gene: TRBV9
abundance: NA
d_gene: NA
CDR3aa: CASSDSGTRNTEAFF
CDR3nt: TGTGCCAGCAGCGACAGTGGTACCCGGAACACTGAAGCTTTCTTT

j_gene: TRBJ2-5
v_gene: TRBV6-5
abundance: NA
d_gene: TRBD2
CDR3aa: CASRLAGARETQYF
CDR3nt: TGTGCCAGCAGGCTAGCGGGAGCGCGGGAGACCCAGTACTTC

j_gene: TRBJ1-2
v_gene: TRBV6-1
abundance: few
d_gene: TRBD1
CDR3aa: CASSLETGNYGYTF
CDR3nt: TGTGCCAGCAGTCTTGAGACAGGGAACTATGGCTACACCTTC

j_gene: TRBJ2-3
v_gene: TRBV7-9
abundance: few
d_gene: NA
CDR3aa: CASTLGLPGTDTQYF
CDR3nt: TGTGCCAGCACCCTGGGACTTCCGGGCACAGATACGCAGTATTTT

j_gene: TRBJ2-5
v_gene: TRBV15
abundance: NA
d_gene: TRBD1
CDR3aa: CATSRDLTTGVVEETQYF
CDR3nt: TGTGCCACCAGCAGAGATCTAACAACAGGGGTGGTCGAAGAGACCCAGTACTTC

j_gene: TRBJ2-7
v_gene: TRBV28
abundance: few
d_gene: NA
CDR3aa: CASSFHLYEQYF
CDR3nt: TGTGCCAGCAGTTTTCATTTGTACGAGCAGTACTTC

j_gene: TRBJ2-5
v_gene: TRBV27
abundance: few
d_gene: NA
CDR3aa: CASSLGGRQETQYF
CDR3nt: TGTGCCAGCAGTTTAGGGGGAAGGCAAGAGACCCAGTACTTC

j_gene: TRBJ2-7
v_gene: TRBV7-2
abundance: NA
d_gene: TRBD2
CDR3aa: CASSSTGGRVEQYF
CDR3nt: TGTGCCAGCAGCTCCACCGGCGGGAGGGTCGAGCAGTACTTC

j_gene: TRBJ2-7
v_gene: TRBV4-1
abundance: once
d_gene: NA
CDR3aa: CASSRQGRIPPYEQYF
CDR3nt: TGCGCCAGCAGCCGCCAGGGACGGATACCCCCCTACGAGCAGTACTTC

j_gene: TRBJ1-2
v_gene: TRBV10-3
abundance: few
d_gene: NA
CDR3aa: CAISDSGDYGYTF
CDR3nt: TGTGCCATCAGTGATTCCGGGGACTATGGCTACACCTTC

j_gene: TRBJ2-7
v_gene: TRBV6-5
abundance: NA
d_gene: TRBD2
CDR3aa: CASRERGTYEQYF
CDR3nt: TGTGCCAGCAGAGAGCGGGGAACCTACGAGCAGTACTTC

j_gene: TRBJ2-7
v_gene: TRBV7-2
abundance: NA
d_gene: NA
CDR3aa: CASSSYQLPTTYEQYF
CDR3nt: TGTGCCAGCAGCTCGTACCAACTACCTACGACCTACGAGCAGTACTTC

j_gene: TRBJ2-5
v_gene: TRBV5-1
abundance: few
d_gene: NA
CDR3aa: CASSYQETQYF
CDR3nt: TGCGCCAGCAGCTACCAAGAGACCCAGTACTTC

j_gene: TRBJ2-7
v_gene: TRBV6-5
abundance: NA
d_gene: NA
CDR3aa: CASSYDHRGGYEQYF
CDR3nt: TGTGCCAGCAGTTACGATCATCGGGGTGGGTACGAGCAGTACTTC